These T cell receptor beta chains were read from a single sample in a study of OX40 agonist ivuxolimab in advanced cancers. Assay used: immunoSEQ multiplex PCR; TCRdb lists only in-frame clones, some missing. This sample yields approximately 69,000 clones, of which roughly 92% are seen a single time; about 0.29% belongs to the top ten. The sample consisted of CD4+ or CD8+ T cells sorted from blood, taken in a trial of the OX40 agonist ivuxolimab. The source is an adult with an advanced solid tumor such as melanoma, head and neck, liver or kidney cancer. CDR3s include the opening cysteine and the closing phenylalanine or tryptophan. D genes are given only for firm matches. A clone size is listed for some rows: how often the clone was seen (once, few, many), or a class if it is expanded.

d_call	clone_size	v_call	j_call	cdr3_nt	cdr3_aa
.	.	TRBV18	TRBJ1-4	TGTGCCAGCTCACCACCGATCCAGGGGAGAACTTCTAATGAAAAACTGTTTTTT	CASSPPIQGRTSNEKLFF
.	.	TRBV10-1	TRBJ1-1	TGCGCCAGCAGTGGACAGTCGAACACTGAAGCTTTCTTT	CASSGQSNTEAFF
.	few	TRBV5-1	TRBJ1-2	TGCGCCAGCAGCTTGGGCAGGGACTATGGCTACACCTTC	CASSLGRDYGYTF
TRBD2	.	TRBV7-8	TRBJ2-5	TGTGCCAGCAGCTCCCGAATAGCGGGGAAAGAGACCCAGTACTTC	CASSSRIAGKETQYF
.	.	TRBV27	TRBJ2-4	TGTGCCAGCAAGGTGAGGAGCGAGGCCAAAAACATTCAGTACTTC	CASKVRSEAKNIQYF
TRBD1	.	TRBV27	TRBJ2-7	TGTGCCAGCAGCCGTGACAGGGGGCAAGAAAGCTACGAGCAGTACTTC	CASSRDRGQESYEQYF
.	.	TRBV2	TRBJ1-2	TGTGCCAGCAGTGTCGTTTTTGGCTACACCTTC	CASSVVFGYTF
.	.	TRBV19	TRBJ1-3	TGTGCCAGTAGCCCCTTACGGGACACCACCGGAAACACCATATATTTT	CASSPLRDTTGNTIYF
.	.	TRBV19	TRBJ1-5	TGTGCCAGTAGTATGGGTGGAGAGACAGGCAATCAGCCCCAGCATTTT	CASSMGGETGNQPQHF
.	.	TRBV5-5	TRBJ1-4	TGTGCCAGCAAGCCAGAAGCGGTTGTGACTAATGAAAAACTGTTTTTT	CASKPEAVVTNEKLFF
.	once	TRBV11-3	TRBJ2-3	TGTGCCAGCAGCTTAGCGGCCACCACAGATACGCAGTATTTT	CASSLAATTDTQYF
.	.	TRBV7-6	TRBJ2-1	TGTGCCAGCAGCGCCCCACCGGGGAATGAGCAGTTCTTC	CASSAPPGNEQFF
.	.	TRBV10-3	TRBJ2-3	TGTGCCATCAGTCGGGACAGCACAGATACGCAGTATTTT	CAISRDSTDTQYF
TRBD2	.	TRBV19	TRBJ2-1	TGTGCCAGTAGTATGGGAGCGGGGGCCGAAGGCAATGAGCAGTTCTTC	CASSMGAGAEGNEQFF
.	.	TRBV5-1	TRBJ1-1	TGCGCCAGCAGCTTAGGGGGGTGGAACACTGAAGCTTTCTTT	CASSLGGWNTEAFF
.	few	TRBV28	TRBJ1-1	TGTGCCAGCAGCCCCTCGGGGACGGGCCCCACTGAAGCTTTCTTT	CASSPSGTGPTEAFF
.	.	TRBV6-4	TRBJ1-5	TGTGCCAGCAGCCTAAACGTGGGACAGCCCCAGCATTTT	CASSLNVGQPQHF
.	.	TRBV18	TRBJ2-3	TGTGCCAGCTCACATAATAGCGGCCCTAGCACAGATACGCAGTATTTT	CASSHNSGPSTDTQYF
TRBD2	.	TRBV27	TRBJ2-1	TGTGCCAGCACTCGGGTAAGACTAGCGGGCTACAATGAGCAGTTCTTC	CASTRVRLAGYNEQFF
.	.	TRBV14	TRBJ2-7	TGTGCCAGCAGCCAAGATATAAGCCTCTCCTACGAGCAGTACTTC	CASSQDISLSYEQYF
TRBD2	.	TRBV11-2	TRBJ2-7	TGTGCCAGCAGCCGACCCCTAGCGGGAGCGGGCGAGCAGTACTTC	CASSRPLAGAGEQYF
.	.	TRBV12-5	TRBJ2-2	TGTGCTAGTGGTTTGGTCGCTGGCGGACTTGGCACCGGGGAGCTGTTTTTT	CASGLVAGGLGTGELFF
TRBD1	.	TRBV7-3	TRBJ2-3	TGTGCCAGCAGCCAGGGGACAGGGGACACAGATACGCAGTATTTT	CASSQGTGDTDTQYF
.	.	TRBV19	TRBJ1-2	TGTGCCAGTAGTATATTTCCGACTCTTTCCGGCTACACCTTC	CASSIFPTLSGYTF
TRBD1	few	TRBV2	TRBJ2-5	TGTGCCAGCAGGAGCATACGGGACAGGGGGCCTACCCAGTACTTC	CASRSIRDRGPTQYF
TRBD2	once	TRBV5-4	TRBJ2-1	TGTGCCAGCAGCTCAACCCGACTAGCGGGAGCAGGGGAGCAGTTCTTC	CASSSTRLAGAGEQFF
TRBD2	.	TRBV5-1	TRBJ2-7	TGCGCCAGCAGCCCTAGACTAGCTCCGACGGTCGACGAGCAGTACTTC	CASSPRLAPTVDEQYF
TRBD2	.	TRBV5-5	TRBJ2-1	TGTGCCAGCAGACCCGGACTAGCGGGACTCGATCGATACAATGAGCAGTTCTTC	CASRPGLAGLDRYNEQFF
TRBD1	.	TRBV6-1	TRBJ1-1	TGTGCCAGCAGTGCACAGGGAACAGGGGGTACTGAAGCTTTCTTT	CASSAQGTGGTEAFF
.	.	TRBV5-5	TRBJ2-5	TGTGCCAGCAGCACCGCCGGAGGGGGTAGGGGGGAGACCCAGTACTTC	CASSTAGGGRGETQYF
TRBD1	.	TRBV27	TRBJ1-5	TGTGCCAGCAGTTTATCGACAGGGGTCCACAATCAGCCCCAGCATTTT	CASSLSTGVHNQPQHF
.	.	TRBV9	TRBJ1-2	TGTGCCAGCAGCGTAGAGGGGAGGTATGGCTACACCTTC	CASSVEGRYGYTF
.	.	TRBV4-2	TRBJ1-3	TGTGCCAGCAGCCAACTCGGGTCTGGAAACACCATATATTTT	CASSQLGSGNTIYF
.	few	TRBV19	TRBJ2-7	TGTGCCAGTAGTTTCTCGGACAGTCAACAGCAGTACTTC	CASSFSDSQQQYF
TRBD2	.	TRBV28	TRBJ2-7	TGTGCCAGCCATAGCGGGGGGACCTACGAGCAGTACTTC	CASHSGGTYEQYF
.	.	TRBV5-1	TRBJ2-2	TGCGCCAGCCGAGTGACAGCGGTAACCGGGGAGCTGTTTTTT	CASRVTAVTGELFF
TRBD1	.	TRBV9	TRBJ2-3	TGTGCCAGCGGGGACAGGAGTACAGATACGCAGTATTTT	CASGDRSTDTQYF
TRBD1	.	TRBV12-5	TRBJ1-3	TGTGCTAGTGGTTTGTCGACAGGGGGATACTCTGGAAACACCATATATTTT	CASGLSTGGYSGNTIYF
TRBD2	.	TRBV7-8	TRBJ2-7	TGTGCCAGCAGCTCAAGACTAGCAGACTACGAGCAGTACTTC	CASSSRLADYEQYF